The clone carrying this T cell receptor (beta chain) was seen once. During active infection, Seattle patients enrolled and were then monitored through disease. The CDR3 is 12 residues long. V lost 5 bases and J 4 bases, leaving 6 bases between the germline ends. In the original workflow: Reference gene primers were amplified, and this amplification served to estimate nucleated cell counts. Using immunoSEQ multiplex PCR, the repertoire was profiled, and TCRdb retains in-frame clones only, with some absent. For V, J and clone size, that table is used; D and trimming come from the DNA. The sample shows about 350,000 clones, about 92% of them seen only once. These data originate in a study of blood T cell repertoires in COVID-19.

Specimen: peripheral blood. This rearrangement joins TRBV5-3 to TRBJ2-2; possible D gene TRBD2, 5 bases. TRBV5-3 is flagged as an ORF with uncertain function. This clonotype originated in a woman in her fifties or sixties with COVID-19, enrolled during active disease. The CDR3: CARRLVTGELFF. The DNA of the CDR3 is TGTGCCAGAAGACTAGTCACCGGGGAGCTGTTTTTT.